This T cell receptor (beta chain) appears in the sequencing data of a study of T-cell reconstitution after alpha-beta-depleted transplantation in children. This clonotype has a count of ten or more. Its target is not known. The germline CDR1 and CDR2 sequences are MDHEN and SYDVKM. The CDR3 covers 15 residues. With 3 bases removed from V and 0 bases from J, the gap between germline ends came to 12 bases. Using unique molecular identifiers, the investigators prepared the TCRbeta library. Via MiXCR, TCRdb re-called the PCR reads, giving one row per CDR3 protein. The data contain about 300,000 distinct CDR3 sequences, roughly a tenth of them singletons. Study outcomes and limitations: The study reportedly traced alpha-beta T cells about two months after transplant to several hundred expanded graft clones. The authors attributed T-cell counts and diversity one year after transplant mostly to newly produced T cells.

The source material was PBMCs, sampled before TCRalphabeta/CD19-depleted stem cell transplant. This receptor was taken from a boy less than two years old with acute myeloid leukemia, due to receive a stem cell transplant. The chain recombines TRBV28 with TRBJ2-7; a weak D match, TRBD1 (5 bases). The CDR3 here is CASSFGPQGSYEQYF. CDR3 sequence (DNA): TGTGCCAGCAGTTTCGGTCCCCAGGGCTCCTACGAGCAGTACTTC.